This TCR beta chain was sequenced in a study of blood T cell repertoires in COVID-19. At the level of the study: From the United States, Italy and Spain came samples of acute and convalescent COVID-19. T cells, B-cell-depleted T cells, or PBMCs supplied cDNA or gDNA.

Enrollment of patients from Seattle took place during active infection, with longitudinal follow-up. In the source study's methods: Estimated nucleated cell counts came from reference gene primer amplification. The data were produced by immunoSEQ multiplex PCR, yet TCRdb's version contains in-frame clones alone and is incomplete. V and J calls and clone size are as listed in that table; D and trimming were resolved from the DNA. The sample carries about 250,000 clones, approximately 88% recorded once. CDR1 and CDR2 (germline): SEHNR, FQNEAQ (reference sequence). The CDR3 consists of 13 residues. Trimming removed 5 bases from V and 2 bases from J, with 8 bases in between.

This rearrangement joins TRBV7-9 to TRBJ2-3, with D unclear. The material sequenced was peripheral blood. This receptor was obtained from a woman in her thirties with COVID-19, enrolled during active disease. The CDR3 is CASSHENTDTQYF. CDR3 in DNA: TGTGCCAGCAGCCACGAGAACACAGATACGCAGTATTTT.